A selection of T cell receptor beta chains follows, all from one sample in a study of identical twins. In TCRdb, the 5' RACE reads were re-called with MiXCR into one record per CDR3 protein. The table shows under 900,000 distinct CDR3 sequences, with 18% occurring only once. The same data also contributed to another study, on T cells expressing NK-cell markers.

The sequenced sample was PBMCs. These receptors originate from a woman younger than 35 in good health. Both conserved end residues are part of each CDR3. The order of the fields is J gene, D gene, V gene, CDR3 protein. D genes are given only for firm matches.

j_gene: TRBJ2-1
d_gene: -
v_gene: TRBV6-5
CDR3aa: CASHQTSGGEFF

j_gene: TRBJ2-1
d_gene: -
v_gene: TRBV7-6
CDR3aa: CASSLESGSVNEQFF

j_gene: TRBJ2-3
d_gene: -
v_gene: TRBV27
CDR3aa: CASSFSTRPFTDTQYF

j_gene: TRBJ1-2
d_gene: -
v_gene: TRBV7-9
CDR3aa: CASSLLEGVLYGYTF

j_gene: TRBJ1-1
d_gene: TRBD1
v_gene: TRBV6-5
CDR3aa: CASSYSSGQGTAFF

j_gene: TRBJ2-1
d_gene: -
v_gene: TRBV18
CDR3aa: CASSPLSDEQFF

j_gene: TRBJ1-2
d_gene: -
v_gene: TRBV7-2
CDR3aa: CASSFGRAGGYTF

j_gene: TRBJ1-1
d_gene: -
v_gene: TRBV3-1
CDR3aa: CASSQAGSRGAFF

j_gene: TRBJ2-3
d_gene: -
v_gene: TRBV20-1
CDR3aa: CSAREPGSDTQYF

j_gene: TRBJ2-1
d_gene: -
v_gene: TRBV9
CDR3aa: CASSVQPESSYNEQFF

j_gene: TRBJ2-1
d_gene: -
v_gene: TRBV20-1
CDR3aa: CSATPPGPLYNEQFF

j_gene: TRBJ2-5
d_gene: TRBD2
v_gene: TRBV12-3/TRBV12-4
CDR3aa: CASSLIAGGPETQYF

j_gene: TRBJ2-7
d_gene: -
v_gene: TRBV7-2
CDR3aa: CASSLDPGTSYEQYF

j_gene: TRBJ2-7
d_gene: TRBD1
v_gene: TRBV20-1
CDR3aa: CSASGTGGYEQYF

j_gene: TRBJ2-7
d_gene: -
v_gene: TRBV7-9
CDR3aa: CASSPTGFTYEQYF

j_gene: TRBJ2-5
d_gene: TRBD2
v_gene: TRBV5-1
CDR3aa: CASSLGSSGLQETQYF

j_gene: TRBJ1-3
d_gene: -
v_gene: TRBV20-1
CDR3aa: CSASSTGNTIYF

j_gene: TRBJ2-7
d_gene: TRBD2
v_gene: TRBV20-1
CDR3aa: CSALATSGNYEQYF

j_gene: TRBJ2-5
d_gene: -
v_gene: TRBV20-1
CDR3aa: CSVGYQYF

j_gene: TRBJ1-2
d_gene: -
v_gene: TRBV7-9
CDR3aa: CASSPSSRYTF

j_gene: TRBJ2-5
d_gene: TRBD2
v_gene: TRBV20-1
CDR3aa: CSAREAGRGKETQYF

j_gene: TRBJ2-2
d_gene: TRBD1
v_gene: TRBV24-1
CDR3aa: CATGGTGETGELFF

j_gene: TRBJ2-1
d_gene: TRBD2
v_gene: TRBV11-2
CDR3aa: CASSTTSGTEYNEQFF

j_gene: TRBJ1-4
d_gene: -
v_gene: TRBV5-5
CDR3aa: CASSPVAMGEKLFF

j_gene: TRBJ1-2
d_gene: TRBD1
v_gene: TRBV3-1
CDR3aa: CASSQGDRGVDGYTF

j_gene: TRBJ2-1
d_gene: -
v_gene: TRBV29-1
CDR3aa: CSVEDSSDAGELSEQFF

j_gene: TRBJ2-1
d_gene: TRBD2
v_gene: TRBV20-1
CDR3aa: CSARDLAGGGKSYNEQFF

j_gene: TRBJ1-4
d_gene: -
v_gene: TRBV16
CDR3aa: CASSQSGATNEKLFF

j_gene: TRBJ2-1
d_gene: TRBD2
v_gene: TRBV3-1
CDR3aa: CASSQDPTGLAEIYEQFF